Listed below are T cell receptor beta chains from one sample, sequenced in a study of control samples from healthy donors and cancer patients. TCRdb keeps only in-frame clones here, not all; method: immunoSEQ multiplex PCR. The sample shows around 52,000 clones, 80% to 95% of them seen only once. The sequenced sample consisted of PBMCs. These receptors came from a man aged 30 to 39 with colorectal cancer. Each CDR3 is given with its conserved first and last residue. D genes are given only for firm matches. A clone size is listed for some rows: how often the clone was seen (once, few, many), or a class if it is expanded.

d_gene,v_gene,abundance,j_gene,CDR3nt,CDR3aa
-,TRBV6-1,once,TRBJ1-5,TGTGCCAGCAGTGCCTCCGGAGGGGCGTTCACGGCGCCCCAGCATTTT,CASSASGGAFTAPQHF
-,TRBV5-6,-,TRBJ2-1,TGTGCCAGCAGCTTGGACGAGTTCTACAATGAGCAGTTCTTC,CASSLDEFYNEQFF
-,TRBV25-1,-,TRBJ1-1,TGTGCCAGCAGGAAGACAGAGAACACTGAAGCTTTCTTT,CASRKTENTEAFF
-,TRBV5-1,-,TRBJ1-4,TGCGCCAGCAGCTCTTTAGGACCCGACACCTTCTTTAATGAAAAACTGTTTTTT,CASSSLGPDTFFNEKLFF
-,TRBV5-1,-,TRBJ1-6,TGCGCCAGCAGCCCCCTCCCCACGCAGGGGACTTCACCCCTCCACTTT,CASSPLPTQGTSPLHF
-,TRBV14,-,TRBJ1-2,TGTGCCAGCAGCCAGGGTAACGGGCGCGACACCTTC,CASSQGNGRDTF
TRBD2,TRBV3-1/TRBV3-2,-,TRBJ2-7,TGTGCCAGCAGCCAAGATGCTAGCGGGGCCAAAACTTACTACGAGCAGTACTTC,CASSQDASGAKTYYEQYF
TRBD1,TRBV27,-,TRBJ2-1,TGTGCCAGCAGTCCTCGGACAGGGACCACCGATGAGCAGTTCTTC,CASSPRTGTTDEQFF
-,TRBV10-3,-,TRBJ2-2,TGTGCCCCCCTTTTGGGGACTTTGAACACCGGGGAGCTGTTTTTT,CAPLLGTLNTGELFF
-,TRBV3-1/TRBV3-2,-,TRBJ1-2,TGTGCCAGCAGCCAAGTTCTCTGGTCCTCTACGGACTATGGCTACACCTTC,CASSQVLWSSTDYGYTF
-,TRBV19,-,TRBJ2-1,TGTGCCAGTAGTATGTCACTGGGCCGACCTAGCTATGAGCAGTTCTTC,CASSMSLGRPSYEQFF
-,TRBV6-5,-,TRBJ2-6,TGTGCCACAACCTCTGGGGCCAACGTCCTGACTTTC,CATTSGANVLTF
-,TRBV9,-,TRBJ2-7,TGTGCCAGCAGCGTAGCTACGGGTGCGGCTTACGAGCAGTACTTC,CASSVATGAAYEQYF
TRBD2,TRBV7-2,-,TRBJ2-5,TGTGCCAGCAGCCCTAGCGGGGGGGGGACTAGAGAGACCCAGTACTTC,CASSPSGGGTRETQYF
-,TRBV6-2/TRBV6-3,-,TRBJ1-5,TGTGCCAGCAGTTACAAACGAGGAAACCATAGCAATCAGCCCCAGCATTTT,CASSYKRGNHSNQPQHF
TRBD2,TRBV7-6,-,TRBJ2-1,TGTGCCAGCAGCCCCGGGTGGCGGGGGGTCCGGAATGAGCAGTTCTTC,CASSPGWRGVRNEQFF
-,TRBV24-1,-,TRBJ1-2,TGTGCCACCAGTGAACGAGGACGGAACTATGGCTACACCTTC,CATSERGRNYGYTF